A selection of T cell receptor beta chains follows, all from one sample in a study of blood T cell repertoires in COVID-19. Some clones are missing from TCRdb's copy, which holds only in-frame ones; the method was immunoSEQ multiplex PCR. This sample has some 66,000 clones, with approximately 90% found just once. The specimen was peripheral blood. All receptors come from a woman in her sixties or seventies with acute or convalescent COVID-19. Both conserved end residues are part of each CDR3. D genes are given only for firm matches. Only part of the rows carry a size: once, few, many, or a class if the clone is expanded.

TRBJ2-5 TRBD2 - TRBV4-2 CASSLTSGGGETQYF TGTGCCAGCAGCCTGACTAGCGGGGGCGGGGAGACCCAGTACTTC
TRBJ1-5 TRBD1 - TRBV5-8 CASSPRGQGDSNQPQHF TGTGCCAGCAGCCCCCGGGGGCAGGGGGATAGCAATCAGCCCCAGCATTTT
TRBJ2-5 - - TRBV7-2 CASSRSTYQETQYF TGTGCCAGCAGCCGGAGTACGTACCAAGAGACCCAGTACTTC
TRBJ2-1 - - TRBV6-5 CASSSLTRGTYNEQFF TGTGCCAGCAGTTCTTTGACCAGAGGGACCTACAATGAGCAGTTCTTC
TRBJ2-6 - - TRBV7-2 CASSLKGSGANVLTF TGTGCCAGCAGCTTGAAGGGGTCAGGGGCCAACGTCCTGACTTTC
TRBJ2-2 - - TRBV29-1 CSADPTGNTGELFF TGCAGCGCCGACCCCACAGGGAACACCGGGGAGCTGTTTTTT
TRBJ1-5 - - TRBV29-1 CSVEQGIGQPQHF TGCAGCGTTGAACAGGGGATTGGTCAGCCCCAGCATTTT
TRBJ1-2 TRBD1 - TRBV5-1 CASSFDRGSDYGYTF TGCGCCAGCAGCTTCGACAGGGGATCCGACTATGGCTACACCTTC
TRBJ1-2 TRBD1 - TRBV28 CASSQGQGYGYTF TGTGCCAGCAGTCAGGGACAGGGGTATGGCTACACCTTC
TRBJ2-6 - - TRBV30 CAWRTAGANVLTF TGTGCCTGGAGGACAGCTGGGGCCAACGTCCTGACTTTC
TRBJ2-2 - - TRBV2 CASSQDRSSGELFF TGTGCCAGCAGCCAAGACAGGTCGTCCGGGGAGCTGTTTTTT
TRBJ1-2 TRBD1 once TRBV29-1 CSVAESTGGYGYTF TGCAGCGTTGCCGAGTCGACAGGGGGATATGGCTACACCTTC
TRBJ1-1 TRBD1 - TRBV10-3 CAIRETGSNTEAFF TGTGCCATCAGGGAGACAGGGTCGAACACTGAAGCTTTCTTT
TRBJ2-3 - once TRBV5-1 CASSARGSLADTQYF TGCGCCAGCAGCGCTAGGGGGTCACTCGCAGATACGCAGTATTTT
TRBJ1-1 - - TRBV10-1 CARRSRGGDTEAFF TGCGCCAGGAGGAGTCGGGGCGGGGACACTGAAGCTTTCTTT
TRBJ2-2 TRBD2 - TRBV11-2 CASSLRTSMGGELFF TGTGCCAGCAGCTTACGGACTAGCATGGGCGGGGAGCTGTTTTTT
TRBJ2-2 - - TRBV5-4 CASSSRRDTGELFF TGTGCCAGCAGCTCCAGGAGGGACACCGGGGAGCTGTTTTTT
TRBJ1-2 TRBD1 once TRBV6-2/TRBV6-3 CASSSRTGGNYGYTF TGTGCCAGCAGTTCCCGGACAGGCGGGAACTATGGCTACACCTTC
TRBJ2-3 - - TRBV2 CASSEEGISTDTQYF TGTGCCAGCAGTGAAGAGGGGATAAGCACAGATACGCAGTATTTT
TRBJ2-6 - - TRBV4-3 CASSQALTARSSGANVLTF TGCGCCAGCAGCCAGGCCCTGACAGCTAGGAGCTCTGGGGCCAACGTCCTGACTTTC
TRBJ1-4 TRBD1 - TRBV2 CADRGTATNEKLFF TGTGCCGACAGGGGCACTGCAACTAATGAAAAACTGTTTTTT
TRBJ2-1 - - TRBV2 CASRPEIEQFF TGTGCCAGCAGACCTGAGATAGAGCAGTTCTTC
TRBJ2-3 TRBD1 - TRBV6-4 CASSAGTGMDTQYF TGTGCCAGCAGTGCCGGGACAGGGATGGATACGCAGTATTTT
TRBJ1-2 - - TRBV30 CAWSVRFVRIAGYGYTF TGTGCCTGGAGTGTACGGTTTGTTAGGATTGCGGGGTATGGCTACACCTTC
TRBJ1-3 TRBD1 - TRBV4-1 CASSQDQARGLGNTIYF TGCGCCAGCAGCCAAGATCAGGCCAGGGGGCTTGGAAACACCATATATTTT
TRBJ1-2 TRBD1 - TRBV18 CASSADRGDGYTF TGTGCCAGCTCAGCGGACAGGGGGGATGGCTACACCTTC